The subject of this entry is one T cell receptor (beta chain). Its antigen remains unidentified. Per-base quality was not reported, and no clone a single base away is much larger than it. The sequencer listed for this sample is Illumina HiSeq 2500. TCR beta libraries were prepared by quantitative 5'-RACE with molecular barcodes. The authors' pipeline ran thus. A new computational method, built on a probabilistic model of VDJ rearrangement, was used to identify disease-linked TCR variants. TCRdb reanalyzed the raw reads on its own, using fastp at Q25 for trimming and MiXCR for clone calling, and kept in-frame beta chains. Rows are unified per CDR3 protein, each entry keeping the most common DNA and genes. The V and J calls and clone size are TCRdb's, not the authors'. In this sample the table shows 200,000 to 250,000 distinct CDR3 sequences, 10% to 13% of which occur a single time. The leading ten clones occupy 20% to 25% of the sample.

Trimming removed 5 bases from V and 5 bases from J, leaving 10 bases between the germline ends. The germline V gene yields SGHAT for CDR1 and FQNNGV for CDR2. Taken from cysteine to phenylalanine, the CDR3 has 14 residues. Kept here is only the CDR3 DNA, which spans 42 bases and is read in frame from base 1. These data come from a study of CD8 T cells in ankylosing spondylitis (dated 2017 in TCRdb). Regarding the research as a whole: The study set out to find disease-linked TCR variants by profiling T cell receptor beta repertoires in ankylosing spondylitis patients and healthy donors. The full study cohort was made up of approximately 27 ankylosing spondylitis patients and 108 healthy donors. Peripheral blood was sampled, and synovial fluid was additionally collected from ankylosing spondylitis patients.

What the authors observed across the whole study: The disease-linked clones had a CD8+ phenotype and were found at relatively low frequencies in peripheral blood. Some motif variants were previously reported in synovial fluid and blood of reactive arthritis patients, suggesting common disease-initiation mechanisms. A TCR beta motif made up of several highly homologous amino acid variants appeared to be characteristic of blood from ankylosing spondylitis patients. Significant enrichment of the disease-linked clones was reported in matched synovial fluid samples from ankylosing spondylitis patients.

Source material: blood, either unsorted or a sorted T cell fraction (not recorded which). The sequence is built from TRBV11-2 and TRBJ1-6; a tentative D call is TRBD1 (6 bases match). The sequence was collected from a male donor with ankylosing spondylitis or in good health (not recorded which). The DNA sequence is TGTGCCAGCAGCGGGGGCCAAAATAATTCACCCCTCCACTTT. It translates to CASSGGQNNSPLHF.